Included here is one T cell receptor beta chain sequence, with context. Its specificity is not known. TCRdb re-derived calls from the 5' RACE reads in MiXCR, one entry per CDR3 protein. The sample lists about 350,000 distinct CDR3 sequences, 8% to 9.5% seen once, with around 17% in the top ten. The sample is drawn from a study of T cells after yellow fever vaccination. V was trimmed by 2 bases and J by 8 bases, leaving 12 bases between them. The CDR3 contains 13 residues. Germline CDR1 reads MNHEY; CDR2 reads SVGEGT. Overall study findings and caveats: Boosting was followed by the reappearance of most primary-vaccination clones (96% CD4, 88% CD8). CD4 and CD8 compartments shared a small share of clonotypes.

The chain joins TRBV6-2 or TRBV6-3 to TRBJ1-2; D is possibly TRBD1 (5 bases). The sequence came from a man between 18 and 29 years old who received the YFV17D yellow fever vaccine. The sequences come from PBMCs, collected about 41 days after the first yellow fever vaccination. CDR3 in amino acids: CASSYGMGPGYTF. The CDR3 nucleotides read TGTGCCAGCAGTTACGGAATGGGGCCCGGCTACACCTTC.